This record covers a single TCR beta chain. J lost 2 bases, V lost 0 bases, and 12 bases had no gene match. This CDR3 contains 20 residues. Germline V gene sequence: CDR1 SGHRS, CDR2 YFSETQ. This specimen comes from a study of blood T cell repertoires in COVID-19. Repertoires were generated with immunoSEQ multiplex PCR, while TCRdb's copy carries only in-frame clones and drops some. The sample lists approximately 210,000 clones; 92% were seen once. V is TRBV5-1 and J is TRBJ2-4; 12 bases line up with TRBD2. The sequencing input was peripheral blood. This receptor was identified in a man younger than 40 with acute or convalescent COVID-19. CDR3: CASSLGAPSGGAKSKNIQYF. CDR3 coding DNA: TGCGCCAGCAGCTTGGGGGCCCCTAGCGGGGGGGCCAAATCCAAAAACATTCAGTACTTC. The full variable domain, with the rest looked up from reference TRBV5-1 and TRBJ2-4, is KAGVTQTPRYLIKTRGQQVTLSCSPISGHRSVSWYQQTPGQGLQFLFEYFSETQRNKGNFPGRFSGRQFSNSRSEMNVSTLELGDSALYLCASSLGAPSGGAKSKNIQYFGAGTRLSVL.